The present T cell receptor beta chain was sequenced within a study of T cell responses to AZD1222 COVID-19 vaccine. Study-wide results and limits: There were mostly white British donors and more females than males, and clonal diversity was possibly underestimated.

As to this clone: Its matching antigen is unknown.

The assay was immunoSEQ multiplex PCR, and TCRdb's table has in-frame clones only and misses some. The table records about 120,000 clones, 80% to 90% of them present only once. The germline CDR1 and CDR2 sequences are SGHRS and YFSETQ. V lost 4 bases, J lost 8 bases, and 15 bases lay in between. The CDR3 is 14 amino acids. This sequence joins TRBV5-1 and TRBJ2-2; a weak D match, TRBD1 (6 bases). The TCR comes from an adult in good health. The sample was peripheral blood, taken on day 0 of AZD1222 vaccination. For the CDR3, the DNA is TGCGCCAGCAGCCAGGGACAAACCTCAGGGGAGCTGTTTTTT. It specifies CASSQGQTSGELFF. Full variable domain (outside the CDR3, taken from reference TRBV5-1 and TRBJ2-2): KAGVTQTPRYLIKTRGQQVTLSCSPISGHRSVSWYQQTPGQGLQFLFEYFSETQRNKGNFPGRFSGRQFSNSRSEMNVSTLELGDSALYLCASSQGQTSGELFFGEGSRLTVL.